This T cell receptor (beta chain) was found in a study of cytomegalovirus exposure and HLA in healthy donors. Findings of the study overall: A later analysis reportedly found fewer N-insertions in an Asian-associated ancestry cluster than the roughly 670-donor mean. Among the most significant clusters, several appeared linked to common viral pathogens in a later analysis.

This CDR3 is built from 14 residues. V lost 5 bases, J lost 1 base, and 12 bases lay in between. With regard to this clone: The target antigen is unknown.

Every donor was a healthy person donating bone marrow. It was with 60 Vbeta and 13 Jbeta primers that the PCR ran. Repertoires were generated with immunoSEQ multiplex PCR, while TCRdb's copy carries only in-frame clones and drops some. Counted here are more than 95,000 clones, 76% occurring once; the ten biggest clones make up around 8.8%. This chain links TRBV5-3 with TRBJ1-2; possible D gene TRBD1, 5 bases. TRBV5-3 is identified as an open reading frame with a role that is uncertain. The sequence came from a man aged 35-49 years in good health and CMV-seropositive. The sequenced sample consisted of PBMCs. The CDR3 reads CARSVWGGNYGYTF. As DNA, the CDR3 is TGTGCCAGAAGTGTCTGGGGGGGTAACTATGGCTACACCTTC.